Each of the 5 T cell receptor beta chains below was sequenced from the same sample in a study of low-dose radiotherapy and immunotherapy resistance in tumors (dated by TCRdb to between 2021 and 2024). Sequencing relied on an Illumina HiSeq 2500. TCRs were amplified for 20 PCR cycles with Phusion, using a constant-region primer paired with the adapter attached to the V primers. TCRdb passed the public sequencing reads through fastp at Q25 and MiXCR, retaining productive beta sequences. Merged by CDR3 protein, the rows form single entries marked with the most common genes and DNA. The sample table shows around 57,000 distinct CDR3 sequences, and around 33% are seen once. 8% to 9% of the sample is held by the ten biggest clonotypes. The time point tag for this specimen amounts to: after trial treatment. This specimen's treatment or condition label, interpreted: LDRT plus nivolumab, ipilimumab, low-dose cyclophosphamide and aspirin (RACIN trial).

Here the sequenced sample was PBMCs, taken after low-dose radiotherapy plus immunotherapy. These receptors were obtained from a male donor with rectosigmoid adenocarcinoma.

CDR3: CASSPGGLPYNEQFF. Written as DNA, the CDR3 is TGTGCCAGCAGCCCCGGGGGGCTACCCTACAATGAGCAGTTCTTC. The genes are TRBV3-1 and TRBJ2-1; possible D gene TRBD2, 7 bases. The ends were cut back, 4 bases at V and 2 bases at J, with 12 bases in the middle. The CDR3 is 15 amino acids. Germline CDR1 is LGHDT and CDR2 is YNNKEL (reference sequence).

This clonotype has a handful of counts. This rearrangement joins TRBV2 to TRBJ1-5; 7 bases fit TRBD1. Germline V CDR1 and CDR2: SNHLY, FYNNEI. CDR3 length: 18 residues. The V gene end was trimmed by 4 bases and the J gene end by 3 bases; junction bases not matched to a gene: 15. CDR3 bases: TGTGCCAGCAGTGGTCCCCTTCGGGGGACAGAGCCCAATCAGCCCCAGCATTTT. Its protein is CASSGPLRGTEPNQPQHF.

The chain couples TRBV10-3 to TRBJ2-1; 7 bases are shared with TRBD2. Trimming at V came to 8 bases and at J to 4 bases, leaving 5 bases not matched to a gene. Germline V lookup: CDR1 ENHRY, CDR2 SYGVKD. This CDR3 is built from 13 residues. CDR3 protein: CAISVSGYNEQFF. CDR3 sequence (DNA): TGTGCCATCTCGGTTAGCGGGTACAATGAGCAGTTCTTC.

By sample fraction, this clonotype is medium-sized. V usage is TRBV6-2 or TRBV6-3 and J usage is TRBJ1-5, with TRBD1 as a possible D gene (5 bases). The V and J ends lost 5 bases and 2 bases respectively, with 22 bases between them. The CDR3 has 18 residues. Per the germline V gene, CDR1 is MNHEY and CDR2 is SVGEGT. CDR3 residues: CASSENPYIEGGNQPQHF. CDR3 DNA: TGTGCCAGCAGTGAAAATCCCTACATCGAAGGGGGCAATCAGCCCCAGCATTTT.

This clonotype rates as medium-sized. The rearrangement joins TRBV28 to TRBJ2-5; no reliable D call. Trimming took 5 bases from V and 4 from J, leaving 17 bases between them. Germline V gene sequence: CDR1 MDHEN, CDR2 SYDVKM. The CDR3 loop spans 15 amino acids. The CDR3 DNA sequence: TGTGCCAGCAGTGAACGCGACCAAGACACAGAGACCCAGTACTTC. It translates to CASSERDQDTETQYF.